This TCR beta chain appears in the sequencing data of a study of T cell changes during pregnancy in multiple sclerosis. Germline V gives CDR1 SGHKS, CDR2 YYEKEE (reference sequence). This CDR3 region has 15 residues. The junction had 4 bases not matched to a gene; V was cut back by 2 bases and J by 0 bases. Repertoires were generated with immunoSEQ multiplex PCR, while TCRdb's copy carries only in-frame clones and drops some. The sample records 35,000 to 40,000 clones, over 90% being singletons. Sequenced here: CD4+ T cells from peripheral blood mononuclear cells, sampled in the second trimester of pregnancy. The chain carries TRBV5-5 and TRBJ1-1, with 7 bases fitting TRBD1. The sequence was collected from a female donor with multiple sclerosis, enrolled in a pregnancy study. The CDR3 protein is CASSFTGTVNTEAFF. The CDR3 DNA reads as TGTGCCAGCAGCTTTACCGGGACAGTGAACACTGAAGCTTTCTTT.